One and the same sample provided the 20 T cell receptor beta chains below, sequenced in a study of blood T cell repertoires in COVID-19. This table comes from immunoSEQ multiplex PCR, and its TCRdb copy is limited to in-frame clones, with some not included. Among over 150,000 clones listed, about four fifths were seen once. Sequencing was performed on peripheral blood. These receptors were collected from a man younger than 30 with active or convalescent COVID-19.

Details on this clone: Other DNA sequences within the sample encode an identical CDR3. The chain couples TRBV6-2 or TRBV6-3 to TRBJ1-1; 9 bases align to TRBD1. CDR1 and CDR2 from the germline V gene are MNHEY and SVGEGT. The CDR3 is 18 amino acids. V lost 1 base and J lost 5; bases outside the gene matches: 14. CDR3: CASSYYPGQGHGGTEAFF. CDR3 bases: TGTGCCAGCAGTTACTACCCGGGACAGGGACATGGTGGTACTGAAGCTTTCTTT.

The chain combines TRBV5-1 with TRBJ2-7; TRBD1 matches at 10 bases. Per the germline V gene, CDR1 is SGHRS and CDR2 is YFSETQ. V lost 4 bases, J lost 3 bases, and 4 bases stayed unmatched. The CDR3 is made up of 14 amino acids. The CDR3 DNA is TGCGCCAGCAGCGACGGGACAGGGGTCTACGAGCAGTACTTC. This gives the protein CASSDGTGVYEQYF.

This chain joins TRBV19 and TRBJ1-5; D perhaps matches TRBD1 (5 bases). V lost 7 bases and J lost 1, with 17 bases in between. The CDR3 has 16 residues. Germline V lookup: CDR1 LNHDA, CDR2 SQIVND (reference sequence). The chain's CDR3 is CASNLLEGLSNQPQHF. For the CDR3, the DNA is TGTGCCAGTAACCTCCTGGAGGGGTTGAGCAATCAGCCCCAGCATTTT.

The V and J genes are TRBV7-9 and TRBJ2-1; 9 bases align to TRBD2. V lost 5 bases to trimming and J lost 3 bases; unmatched junction nucleotides: 8. The CDR3 extends over 16 amino acids. The germline gives CDR1 SEHNR, CDR2 FQNEAQ (reference sequence). The CDR3 DNA sequence: TGTGCCAGCAGCCGACTTAGCGGGGGACTCTACAATGAGCAGTTCTTC. Protein: CASSRLSGGLYNEQFF.

This chain joins TRBV5-1 and TRBJ1-3; D uncertain. Germline CDR1 reads SGHRS; CDR2 reads YFSETQ. V gave up 0 bases and J gave up 3 bases, with 7 bases separating them. This CDR3 contains 14 residues. CDR3 coding DNA: TGCGCCAGCAGCTTGGAACAGCTTGGAAACACCATATATTTT. This gives the protein CASSLEQLGNTIYF.

V usage is TRBV12-5 and J usage is TRBJ2-2, with 9 positions matching TRBD1. This CDR3 is built from 13 residues. Per germline, CDR1 LGHNT and CDR2 FRNRAP. J lost 7 bases, V lost 8 bases, and 5 bases had no gene match. Here the CDR3 reads CASQRTGDGELFF. The CDR3 nucleotides read TGTGCTAGTCAACGGACAGGGGACGGGGAGCTGTTTTTT.

The rearrangement links TRBV5-6 to TRBJ2-1, with 8 bases lining up with TRBD2. The germline CDR1 and CDR2 sequences are SGHDT and YYEEEE. Germline trimming cut 0 bases from V and 2 bases from J; bases unmatched to any gene: 10. The CDR3 runs 18 residues. The CDR3 protein is CASSLVLLAGMAYNEQFF. The CDR3 nucleotides are TGTGCCAGCAGCTTGGTCCTCTTAGCGGGAATGGCCTACAATGAGCAGTTCTTC.

The chain recombines TRBV5-6 with TRBJ1-4; 7 bases are a match to TRBD1. There are 14 residues in the CDR3. V was clipped by 0 bases and J by 4 bases; unmatched bases: 0. CDR1 and CDR2 from the germline V gene are SGHDT and YYEEEE. CDR3 protein: CASSLGQGNEKLFF. DNA for the CDR3: TGTGCCAGCAGCTTGGGACAGGGTAATGAAAAACTGTTTTTT.

The genes are TRBV12-3 or TRBV12-4 and TRBJ2-1; 12 bases are a match to TRBD2. The CDR3 extends over 13 amino acids. V lost 6 bases and J lost 13; bases outside the gene matches: 7. CDR3 in amino acids: CASRTTSGGKQFF. CDR3 DNA sequence: TGTGCCAGCAGGACGACTAGCGGGGGCAAACAGTTCTTC.

Concerning this clone: The germline gene is not matched at one end of the junction; a read error may be the cause. The rearrangement links TRBV2 to TRBJ2-1, with 16 positions matching TRBD2. This CDR3 is built from 14 residues. CDR1 is SNHLY, CDR2 FYNNEI, per germline. CDR3 amino acids: CASSPGLAGGRRLF. The CDR3 DNA reads TGTGCCAGCAGTCCGGGACTAGCGGGAGGGAGGCGGCTCTTC.

The chain combines TRBV15 with TRBJ1-2; no clear D gene. The germline V and J ends were trimmed by 1 base and 8 bases, with 8 bases remaining between them. Germline lookup yields CDR1 LNHNV and CDR2 YYDKDF (reference sequence). The CDR3 length is 12 residues. The DNA of the CDR3 is TGTGCCACCAGCAGAGGGAGAGGAGGCTACACCTTC. This sequence encodes CATSRGRGGYTF.

The chain employs TRBV6-5 and TRBJ2-7; TRBD1 is a possible D gene (5 bases). The CDR3 consists of 14 residues. Germline-derived CDR1 and CDR2 are MNHEY and SVGAGI. Trimming removed 7 bases from V and 2 bases from J, with 15 bases in between. CDR3 in DNA: TGTGCCAGCAAGGCACAGGTTAGTCCCTACGAGCAGTACTTC. Encoded protein: CASKAQVSPYEQYF.

The chain joins TRBV28 to TRBJ1-1, with no clear D. The V end lost 4 bases, the J end lost 0 bases, and 18 bases lay between the germline ends. Per germline, CDR1 MDHEN and CDR2 SYDVKM. This CDR3 comprises 17 residues. CDR3 residues: CASSSPSGGPLNTEAFF. As DNA, the CDR3 is TGTGCCAGCAGTTCCCCTTCAGGAGGACCCTTGAACACTGAAGCTTTCTTT.

The rearrangement uses TRBV2 and TRBJ2-2, with 10 bases matching TRBD1. Germline V gene data show CDR1 as SNHLY and CDR2 as FYNNEI. The CDR3 has 16 residues. Trimming cost V 3 bases and J 6 bases; bases outside gene matches: 7. This CDR3 is CASSDWDRGPAGELFF. CDR3 DNA: TGTGCCAGCAGTGATTGGGACAGGGGCCCCGCCGGGGAGCTGTTTTTT.

CDR3 sequence reads: CASSLGLAGTDTQYF. DNA of the CDR3: TGTGCCAGCAGCTTAGGACTAGCGGGCACAGATACGCAGTATTTT. J is TRBJ2-3 and V is TRBV7-6; 9 bases are shared with TRBD2. CDR1 is SGHVS, CDR2 FNYEAQ, per germline. CDR3 size: 15 residues. Germline trimming cut 1 base from V and 1 base from J; bases unmatched to any gene: 0.

This chain joins TRBV18 and TRBJ2-7; D unresolved. Germline CDR1 reads KGHSH; CDR2 reads LQKENI. The length of the CDR3 is 13 residues. V was trimmed by 2 bases and J by 5 bases, leaving 10 bases between them. In DNA form, the CDR3 reads TGTGCCAGCTCACCAGAGGTTAGGAACGAGCAGTACTTC. This codes for CASSPEVRNEQYF.

The chain employs TRBV5-6 and TRBJ2-5; TRBD1 might be the D (5 bases). The CDR3 contains 18 residues. From germline, CDR1 is SGHDT and CDR2 YYEEEE. The V gene lost 0 bases and the J gene lost 1 base, with 19 bases spanning the gap. The CDR3 reads CASSLDGFRGSRQETQYF. In DNA form, the CDR3 reads TGTGCCAGCAGCTTGGATGGGTTTAGGGGATCGCGCCAAGAGACCCAGTACTTC.

V gene TRBV5-4 combines with J gene TRBJ1-2; TRBD1 aligns across 7 bases. The CDR3 covers 12 residues. J gave up 8 bases and V 3 bases, and 4 bases lay outside the gene matches. Germline values: CDR1 SGHNT, CDR2 YYREEE (reference sequence). This chain's CDR3 is CASSSHRGGYTF. DNA for the CDR3: TGTGCCAGCAGCTCGCACAGGGGAGGCTACACCTTC.

As for this clone: This sample also contains other DNA sequences that code for the same CDR3. The chain links TRBV19 to TRBJ2-1, with unresolved D. The CDR3 runs to 13 residues. Germline V gene lookup returns CDR1 LNHDA and CDR2 SQIVND (reference sequence). V was pared by 5 bases and J by 1 base, with 6 bases between. The CDR3, as DNA: TGTGCCAGTAGTCCCCGTTCCTACAATGAGCAGTTCTTC. It codes for CASSPRSYNEQFF.

This clone was recorded only once. This chain links TRBV10-2 with TRBJ2-7, with 8 bases lining up with TRBD1. The V and J ends lost 6 bases and 3 bases, in that order; junction bases with no gene match: 7. The CDR3 runs to 14 residues. Germline V CDR1 and CDR2: WSHSY, SAAADI. The CDR3 sequence: CASRGGQGIYEQYF. In DNA, the CDR3 is TGCGCCAGCAGGGGTGGACAGGGAATCTACGAGCAGTACTTC.